A selection of T cell receptor beta chains follows, all from one sample in a study of PD-1 blockade in classical Hodgkin lymphoma. Sequencing was performed with immunoSEQ multiplex PCR; in TCRdb, only in-frame clones are kept and a portion is missing. The table shows about 46,000 clones, with about three quarters occurring only once. Specimen: peripheral blood mononuclear cells (PBMCs), collected before the second cycle of nivolumab. Receptor source: a human donor with classical Hodgkin lymphoma. CDR3s include the opening cysteine and the closing phenylalanine or tryptophan.

V gene: TRBV5-6
CDR3 protein: CASSFEGQLNRELFF

V gene: TRBV6-6
CDR3 protein: CASSIQGTEAFF

V gene: TRBV9
CDR3 protein: CASSASTGTYGYTF

V gene: TRBV21-1
CDR3 protein: CASSKGGQDGNYGYTF

V gene: TRBV6-1
CDR3 protein: CASRDREVGPQHF

V gene: TRBV5-1
CDR3 protein: CASSFFAQGVEQFF

V gene: TRBV9
CDR3 protein: CASSPDGGPGLGAFF

V gene: TRBV30
CDR3 protein: CAWSVDNQPQHF

V gene: TRBV19
CDR3 protein: CASSIGWGSDGYTF

V gene: TRBV30
CDR3 protein: CAWRSKAGANVLTF

V gene: TRBV23-1
CDR3 protein: CASSQSISSGRARPTQYF

V gene: TRBV7-9
CDR3 protein: CASSFEQFGNTIYF

V gene: TRBV7-3
CDR3 protein: CASSQSTDTQYF

V gene: TRBV6-1
CDR3 protein: CASSEQGEEQYF

V gene: TRBV4-3
CDR3 protein: CASSQGFQVTYEQYF

V gene: TRBV28
CDR3 protein: CASSVTSSTGTDTQYF

V gene: TRBV11-2
CDR3 protein: CASSRVGAGVREKLFF

V gene: TRBV6-5
CDR3 protein: CASGVLNEKLFF

V gene: TRBV27
CDR3 protein: CASRRVGPYEQYF

V gene: TRBV9
CDR3 protein: CASSPSTGELFF

V gene: TRBV11-3
CDR3 protein: CASSFLGAETQYF

V gene: TRBV19
CDR3 protein: CASSDLGPENTEAFF

V gene: TRBV5-4
CDR3 protein: CASSHPLAGVEGGDEQFF

V gene: TRBV30
CDR3 protein: CAWRPSGYYEQYF

V gene: TRBV18
CDR3 protein: CASSPPGLAGEEETQYF

V gene: TRBV2
CDR3 protein: CASNRDRDAGVYGYTF

V gene: TRBV9
CDR3 protein: CASSVGTSGSNEQFF

V gene: TRBV4-1
CDR3 protein: CASSLGGITSTDTQYF

V gene: TRBV2
CDR3 protein: CAIKTGTGDSPLHF

V gene: TRBV28
CDR3 protein: CASSSPGQNNSPLHF

V gene: TRBV2
CDR3 protein: CASRQGNQPQHF

V gene: TRBV6-5
CDR3 protein: CASSYNRASGNTIYF

V gene: TRBV30
CDR3 protein: CAWSEGARNTIYF

V gene: TRBV7-2
CDR3 protein: CASSRGTGLGTQYF

V gene: TRBV6-6
CDR3 protein: CASIPTGGAGTGELFF

V gene: TRBV18
CDR3 protein: CASRQAINQPQHF

V gene: TRBV4-1
CDR3 protein: CASSQDTTTEAFF

V gene: TRBV2
CDR3 protein: CASSYALGGGELFF

V gene: TRBV5-4
CDR3 protein: CASSHPDYSYEQYF

V gene: TRBV30
CDR3 protein: CAWGGSQETQYF

V gene: TRBV19
CDR3 protein: CASSIAGGLYNEQFF

V gene: TRBV18
CDR3 protein: CASSQRNGGATEAFF

V gene: TRBV28
CDR3 protein: CASRVDRSYEQYF

V gene: TRBV6-5
CDR3 protein: CASSYSTLGVGTEAFF

V gene: TRBV7-2
CDR3 protein: CASSLSGTYEQYF